This record covers a single TCR beta chain. Antigen: not known. This sample is drawn from a study of shared clonotypes between healthy human individuals. Study results and limitations: Apart from blood, nothing was sampled; tissue repertoires likely differ.

Healthy and HIV-negative, the adult donors had no recent acute infections or vaccinations. Caucasian adults residing in Nashville, Tennessee made up all the donors. After removal of 5 bases from V and 9 bases from J, the junction contained 11 bases not matched to a gene. From germline, CDR1 is LNHDA and CDR2 SQIVND (reference sequence). The CDR3 is 15 residues long. Clones were sequenced by immunoSEQ multiplex PCR, and TCRdb holds only the in-frame ones, with some missing. The table includes about 480,000 clones, 60% to 80% detected once. Sequenced input: PBMCs. The chain employs TRBV19 and TRBJ2-1, with 9 bases fitting TRBD2. The receptor was isolated from a woman aged 40 to 50 in good health. Some clones in this sample may be carry-over from other donors' samples. The CDR3 protein is CASSPGLAPKGEQFF. The DNA for the CDR3 is TGTGCCAGTAGTCCCGGACTAGCGCCCAAAGGTGAGCAGTTCTTC.